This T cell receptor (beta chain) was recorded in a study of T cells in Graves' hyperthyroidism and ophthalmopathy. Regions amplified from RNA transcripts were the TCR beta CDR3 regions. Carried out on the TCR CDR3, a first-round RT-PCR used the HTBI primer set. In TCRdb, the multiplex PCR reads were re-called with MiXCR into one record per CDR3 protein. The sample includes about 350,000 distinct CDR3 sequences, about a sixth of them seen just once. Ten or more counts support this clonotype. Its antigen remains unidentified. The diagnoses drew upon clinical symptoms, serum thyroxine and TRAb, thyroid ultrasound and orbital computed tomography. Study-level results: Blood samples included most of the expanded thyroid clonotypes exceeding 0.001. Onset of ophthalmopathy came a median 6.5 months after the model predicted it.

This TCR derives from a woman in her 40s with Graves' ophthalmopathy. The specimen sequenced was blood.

The DNA for the CDR3 is TGTGCCAGCAGTGAAGCCTTAGGACCTGGGAGTGGCAAAAACATTCAGTACTTC. Translation: CASSEALGPGSGKNIQYF. The V gene is TRBV6-1, the J gene TRBJ2-4, with D possibly being TRBD2 (5 bases). Trimming removed 0 bases at V and 3 bases at J, with 18 bases between. Germline CDR1 is MNHNS and CDR2 is SASEGT. The CDR3 is 18 amino acids.